The source of this T cell receptor beta chain is a study of T cell responses to AZD1222 COVID-19 vaccine. The study, taken as a whole, reports: Scientists sampled the repertoires only once the peak T cell response had passed.

As regards this clone: What it binds is not known.

The method was immunoSEQ multiplex PCR; TCRdb's version includes in-frame clones alone and lacks a portion of them. The table has roughly 160,000 clones, around 92% seen once; the top ten hold around 4.6%. Trimming removed 0 bases at V and 2 bases at J, with 16 bases between. This CDR3 spans 16 amino acids. Germline V gene lookup returns CDR1 GTSNPN and CDR2 SVGIG (reference sequence). This chain connects TRBV30 to TRBJ1-1; D possibly corresponds to TRBD1 (6 bases). This TCR derives from an adult in good health. Sequencing was performed on peripheral blood, taken on day 0 of MenACWY control vaccination. CDR3 sequence: CAWSVWGGQQNTEAFF. CDR3 DNA: TGTGCCTGGAGTGTCTGGGGGGGCCAGCAAAACACTGAAGCTTTCTTT. Filled out from reference TRBV30 and TRBJ1-1, the complete variable domain reads SQTIHQWPATLVQPVGSPLSLECTVEGTSNPNLYWYRQAAGRGLQLLFYSVGIGQISSEVPQNLSASRPQDRQFILSSKKLLLSDSGFYLCAWSVWGGQQNTEAFFGQGTRLTVV.